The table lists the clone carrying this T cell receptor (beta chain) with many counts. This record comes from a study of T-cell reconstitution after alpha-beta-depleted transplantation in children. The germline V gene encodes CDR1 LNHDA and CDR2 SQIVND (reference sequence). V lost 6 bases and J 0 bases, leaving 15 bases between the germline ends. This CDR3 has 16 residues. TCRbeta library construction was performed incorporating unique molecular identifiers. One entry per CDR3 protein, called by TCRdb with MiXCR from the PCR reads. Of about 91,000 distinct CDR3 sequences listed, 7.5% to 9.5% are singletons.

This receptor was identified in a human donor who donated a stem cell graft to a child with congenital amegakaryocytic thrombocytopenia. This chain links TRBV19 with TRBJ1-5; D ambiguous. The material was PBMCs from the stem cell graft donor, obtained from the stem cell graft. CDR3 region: CASSGFPTYSNQPQHF. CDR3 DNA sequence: TGTGCCAGTAGCGGATTCCCGACATATAGCAATCAGCCCCAGCATTTT.